This TCR beta chain comes out of a study of regulatory T cells in long-lasting Graves disease. Documented time point: newly diagnosed GD, antithyroid drugs for less than 3 months. The TCR library was prepared using RNA isolated from PBMCs. Building the TCR beta libraries relied on iRepertoire HTBI primers, and CDR3 regions underwent Arm-PCR. A single record per CDR3 protein comes from TCRdb applying MiXCR to the multiplex PCR reads. The sample includes 400,000 to 500,000 distinct CDR3 sequences, around 13% of them seen just once. The CDR3 is 16 amino acids. V lost 4 bases, J lost 6 bases, and 11 bases stayed unmatched. Germline V gene data show CDR1 as SGHNT and CDR2 as YYREEE (reference sequence). This sample was shared with a second study, whose subject was T cells in Graves' hyperthyroidism and ophthalmopathy. From that paper: Thyroid ultrasound and orbital computed tomography, with clinical symptoms and serum thyroxine and TRAb, informed diagnoses. Blood held most thyroid clonotypes expanded above 0.001 frequency. The model forecast ophthalmopathy, anticipating it by a median roughly 6.5 months before onset.

This clonotype was sampled from a woman aged 45-65 years with Graves disease. V is TRBV5-4 and J is TRBJ2-1; 9 bases line up with TRBD2. Sequencing was performed on peripheral blood mononuclear cells (PBMCs), taken at new diagnosis, from a patient treated with antithyroid drugs. In DNA, the CDR3 is TGTGCCAGCAGCCCAGGGGTTAGCGGGAGTGCCAATGAGCAGTTCTTC. It is translated as CASSPGVSGSANEQFF.